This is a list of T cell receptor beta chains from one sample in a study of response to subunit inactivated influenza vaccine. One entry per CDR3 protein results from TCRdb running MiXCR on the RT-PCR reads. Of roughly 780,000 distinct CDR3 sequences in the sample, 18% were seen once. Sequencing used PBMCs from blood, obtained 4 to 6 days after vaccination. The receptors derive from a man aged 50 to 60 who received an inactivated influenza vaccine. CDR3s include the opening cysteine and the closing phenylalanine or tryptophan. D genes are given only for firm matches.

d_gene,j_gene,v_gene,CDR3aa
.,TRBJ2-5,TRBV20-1,CSARGGAGEEETQYF
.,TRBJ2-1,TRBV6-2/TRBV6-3,CASSFPMSGGEQFF
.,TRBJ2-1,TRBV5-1,CASSSTGGPDGGNNEQFF
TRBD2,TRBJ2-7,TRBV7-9,CASSLGGGLQEQYF
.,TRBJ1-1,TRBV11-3,CASSLVLAGSASSNTEAFF
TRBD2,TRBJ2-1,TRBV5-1,CASSWGTSGGADEQFF
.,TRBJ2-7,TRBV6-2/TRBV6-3,CASSYGSGEQYF
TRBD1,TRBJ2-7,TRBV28,CASRRTGSGSYEQYF
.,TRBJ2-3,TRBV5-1,CASSPLTVVDTQYF
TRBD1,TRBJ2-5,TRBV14,CASSLRDRGSETQYF
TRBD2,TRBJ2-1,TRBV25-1,CASKPTSNRAGGPLF
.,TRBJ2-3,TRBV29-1,CSVAGGGTQYF
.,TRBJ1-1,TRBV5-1,CASSPGRLNTEAFF
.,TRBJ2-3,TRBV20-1,CSAKGGPGVVRADTQYF
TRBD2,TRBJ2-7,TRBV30,CAWTPLRGVAYEQYF
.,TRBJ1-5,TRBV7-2,CASSLAPSEPQHF
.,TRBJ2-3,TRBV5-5,CASSLGPSRASDTQYF
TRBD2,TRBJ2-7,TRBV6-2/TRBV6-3,CASSYGGSGISTYEQYF
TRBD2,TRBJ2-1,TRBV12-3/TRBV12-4,CASSFLAGSYNEQFF
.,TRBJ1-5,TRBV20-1,CSSGYGNQPQHF
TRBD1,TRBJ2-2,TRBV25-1,CASSERQGLSTGELFF
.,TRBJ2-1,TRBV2,CASSTRYYNEQFF
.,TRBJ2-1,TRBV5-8,CASRLWGRDNEQFF
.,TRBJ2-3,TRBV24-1,CATSAPSTDTQYF
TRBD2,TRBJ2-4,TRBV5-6,CASRLTSGPKNIQYF